Following are 24 T cell receptor beta chains from one sample sequenced in a study of early T cells in non-severe SARS-CoV-2 infection. TCRdb reprocessed the 5' RACE reads via MiXCR and lists one record per CDR3 protein. The table lists roughly 33,000 distinct CDR3 sequences, approximately 5% of them singletons. Sequencing was carried out using whole blood. The receptors originated from an adult who was a healthcare worker with PCR-confirmed SARS-CoV-2 infection or an uninfected control (not recorded which).

This clonotype came up many times. The rearrangement links TRBV28 to TRBJ2-7; D is undetermined. Germline V gives CDR1 MDHEN, CDR2 SYDVKM. This CDR3 spans 15 amino acids. V lost 9 bases and J lost 0, with 18 bases in between. CDR3 in DNA: TGTGCCAGGAGGCCAAGGCAAACACGCTCCTACGAGCAGTACTTC. Residues: CARRPRQTRSYEQYF.

This clonotype was counted ten times or more. The rearrangement links TRBV6-2 or TRBV6-3 to TRBJ2-7; TRBD1 is a possible D gene (5 bases). The CDR3 has 13 amino acids. The germline V and J ends were trimmed by 5 bases and 4 bases, with 12 bases remaining between them. CDR1 is MNHEY, CDR2 SVGEGT, per germline. The CDR3 nucleotides are TGTGCCAGCAGTAAGACAGCGAATTACGAGCAGTACGTC. Amino acids: CASSKTANYEQYV.

This clonotype occurred a few times. The chain links TRBV28 to TRBJ1-2, with D perhaps TRBD1 (5 bases). V was pared by 10 bases and J by 0 bases, with 12 bases between. The CDR3 extends over 13 amino acids. The germline V gene has CDR1 MDHEN and CDR2 SYDVKM. CDR3 DNA: TGTGCCACCCACCCACAGGCTAACTATGGCTACACCTTC. This translates into CATHPQANYGYTF.

The chain recombines TRBV20-1 with TRBJ1-5; D is perhaps TRBD1 (5 bases). Germline V gene lookup returns CDR1 DFQATT and CDR2 SNEGSKA (reference sequence). Trimming cost V 3 bases and J 2 bases, with 14 bases left between them. This CDR3 has 15 amino acids. Here the CDR3 reads CSARDWQGGNQPQHF. As DNA, the CDR3 is TGCAGTGCTAGGGACTGGCAAGGGGGCAATCAGCCCCAGCATTTT.

There are many counts of this clonotype. The chain uses TRBV7-2 and TRBJ2-5; TRBD1 might be the D (5 bases). The germline V gene encodes CDR1 SGHTA and CDR2 FQGNSA. The CDR3 spans 14 residues. V lost 2 bases and J lost 5, with 12 bases in between. CDR3 protein: CASSLTGASETQYF. In DNA form, the CDR3 reads TGTGCCAGCAGCTTAACTGGGGCATCGGAGACCCAGTACTTC.

This clonotype was found many times. The chain couples TRBV27 to TRBJ1-5; D gene unclear. This CDR3 has 13 residues. From germline, CDR1 is MNHEY and CDR2 SMNVEV (reference sequence). V gave up 3 bases and J gave up 4 bases, with 7 bases separating them. DNA for the CDR3: TGTGCCAGCAGTTTGAGGGAGAATCAGCCCCAGCATTTT. Protein: CASSLRENQPQHF.

This clonotype was detected ten times or more. The chain employs TRBV20-1 and TRBJ2-7, with D perhaps TRBD2 (6 bases). CDR1 and CDR2 from the germline V gene are DFQATT and SNEGSKA (reference sequence). The ends were cut back, 3 bases at V and 7 bases at J, with 19 bases in the middle. The CDR3 sequence is 14 residues long. The CDR3 nucleotides are TGCAGTGCTAGTGGGAGGAGCCTCACCGGGGAGCAGTACGTC. Its protein is CSASGRSLTGEQYV.

The chain employs TRBV28 and TRBJ1-5; D is unclear. Germline lookup yields CDR1 MDHEN and CDR2 SYDVKM. Trimming removed 3 bases from V and 5 bases from J, with 11 bases in between. The CDR3 sequence is 14 residues long. The CDR3 region is CASSFSTRDQPQHF. CDR3 in DNA: TGTGCCAGCAGTTTCTCCACGAGGGATCAGCCCCAGCATTTT.

By sample fraction, this clonotype is medium-sized. The V and J genes are TRBV11-3 and TRBJ2-1; 12 bases fit TRBD2. V trimming: 5 bases; J trimming: 4 bases; junction bases outside the gene matches: 6. CDR3 length: 16 amino acids. CDR1 and CDR2 (germline): SGHNT, YENEEA. Here the CDR3 reads CASSLGLAGIYNEQFF. DNA of the CDR3: TGTGCCAGCAGCCTCGGACTAGCGGGAATTTACAATGAGCAGTTCTTC.

At least ten counts were recorded for this clonotype. This chain uses TRBV28 with TRBJ2-1; no definite D call. Germline V lookup: CDR1 MDHEN, CDR2 SYDVKM. Trimming took 2 bases from V and 7 from J, leaving 3 bases between them. This CDR3 spans 11 amino acids. The DNA for the CDR3 is TGTGCCAGCAGTTTACGAAATGAGCAGTTCTTC. It translates to CASSLRNEQFF.

At least ten counts were recorded for this clonotype. V is TRBV12-3 or TRBV12-4 and J is TRBJ1-1; D remains unclear. CDR3 size: 15 residues. V was cut by 3 bases and J by 0 bases, with 11 bases left in between. The CDR3 loop reads CASSFRASMNTEAFF. Here the CDR3 DNA reads TGTGCCAGCAGTTTCCGGGCGTCTATGAACACTGAAGCTTTCTTT.

The rearrangement uses TRBV3-1 and TRBJ2-3; D is perhaps TRBD2 (5 bases). The germline CDR1 and CDR2 sequences are LGHDT and YNNKEL (reference sequence). The V end lost 4 bases, the J end lost 0 bases, and 17 bases lay between the germline ends. The CDR3 is 17 amino acids. DNA of the CDR3: TGTGCCAGCAGCCCGACCTGGACTTTCGTGAGCACAGATACGCAGTATTTT. Protein sequence: CASSPTWTFVSTDTQYF.

The gene calls are TRBV7-9 and TRBJ2-3; 9 positions agree with TRBD2. With V trimmed by 2 bases and J by 0 bases, 3 bases remained unmatched. The V gene's germline CDR1 is SEHNR and CDR2 FQNEAQ (reference sequence). The CDR3 consists of 16 residues. The CDR3 is CASSLRLAGSTDTQYF. CDR3 nucleotides: TGTGCCAGCAGCTTAAGGCTAGCGGGGAGCACAGATACGCAGTATTTT.

In its sample, this clonotype was seen many times. The J gene is TRBJ2-5, the V gene TRBV7-2, with 11 bases fitting TRBD2. The germline CDR1 and CDR2 sequences are SGHTA and FQGNSA. The CDR3 totals 14 residues. V gave up 7 bases and J gave up 4 bases; unmatched junction bases: 5. Written as DNA, the CDR3 is TGTGCCAGCACCCTAGCGGGAGGATTAGAGACCCAGTACTTC. Amino acids: CASTLAGGLETQYF.

Details on this clonotype: A much more abundant neighbour one base away suggests this may be a read error. Because it lacks the conserved phenylalanine or tryptophan at the end, this CDR3 is likely a read error. In nucleotides, the CDR3 is TGTGCCTGGAGTGTACTCAATGAGCAGTTCATC. Amino acid sequence: CAWSVLNEQFI. The chain is built from TRBV30 and TRBJ2-1; no clear D. Germline V CDR1 and CDR2: GTSNPN, SVGIG (reference sequence). V was clipped by 0 bases and J by 6 bases, with 3 bases between them. The CDR3 is 11 amino acids.

This clonotype has at least ten counts. This chain joins TRBV30 and TRBJ2-5; D not certain. This CDR3 comprises 11 residues. V shed 3 bases and J shed 5 bases, with 7 bases lying between them. The germline V gene encodes CDR1 GTSNPN and CDR2 SVGIG (reference sequence). The CDR3 DNA follows: TGTGCCTGGAGAGGGCCTGAGACCCAGTACTTC. Its translation is CAWRGPETQYF.

This clonotype was seen at least ten times. This chain uses TRBV19 with TRBJ2-5, with a tentative D call TRBD2 (6 bases). Germline V lookup: CDR1 LNHDA, CDR2 SQIVND (reference sequence). This CDR3 spans 14 amino acids. Trimming cost V 6 bases and J 3 bases, with 14 bases left between them. CDR3 region: CASRSSSAKETQYF. The CDR3 nucleotides read TGTGCCAGTAGGAGTTCTAGCGCGAAAGAGACCCAGTACTTC.

Many counts were recorded for this clonotype. The chain joins TRBV12-2 to TRBJ2-7; the D call of TRBD1 is as the table states it, not checked on the DNA. TRBV12-2 is listed as a pseudogene. CDR3 length: 19 residues. CDR3 in DNA: TGTGCAAGTCGCCCAAAGACAGGCACAAACATGGGAAGCTCCTACGAGCAGTACTTC. This encodes CASRPKTGTNMGSSYEQYF.

This clonotype was seen ten or more times. This chain uses TRBV3-1 with TRBJ1-2, with D possibly matching TRBD1 (6 bases). V was trimmed by 1 base and J by 7 bases, leaving 10 bases between them. The CDR3 totals 13 residues. Germline V CDR1 and CDR2: LGHDT, YNNKEL (reference sequence). The CDR3 DNA reads TGTGCCAGCAGCCAAGTTAACAGGGCTGGCTACACCTTC. Translated: CASSQVNRAGYTF.

This CDR3 is CASSGGSYNEQFF. The DNA for the CDR3 is TGTGCCAGCAGCGGGGGCTCCTACAATGAGCAGTTCTTC. V gene TRBV6-1 combines with J gene TRBJ2-1; tentatively, D is TRBD2 (6 bases). V shed 6 bases and J shed 0 bases, with 6 bases lying between them. Per the germline V gene, CDR1 is MNHNS and CDR2 is SASEGT. The CDR3 covers 13 residues.

Many counts were recorded for this clonotype. The CDR3, as DNA: TGTGCCAGCAGCCAAGGGGCTTATCGACAGGGTAACTATGGCTACACCTTC. Translating gives CASSQGAYRQGNYGYTF. This chain links TRBV3-1 with TRBJ1-2; 7 positions match TRBD1. V dropped 1 base and J dropped 1; count of bases not matched to a gene: 9. The CDR3 has 17 residues. The germline CDR1 and CDR2 sequences are LGHDT and YNNKEL (reference sequence).

This sequence joins TRBV7-9 and TRBJ1-6, with a weak D call TRBD1 (5 bases). The CDR3 spans 13 residues. Germline V gene data show CDR1 as SEHNR and CDR2 as FQNEAQ (reference sequence). Trimming pared 5 bases from V and 9 bases from J, leaving 11 bases between. The CDR3 protein is CASSPSQGSPLHF. CDR3 DNA sequence: TGTGCCAGCAGCCCTTCTCAGGGTTCACCCCTCCACTTT.

This clonotype has ten or more counts. J is TRBJ2-1 and V is TRBV7-3, with D possibly being TRBD2 (6 bases). This CDR3 has 16 residues. The V end was cut by 5 bases, the J end by 4 bases, with 18 bases between. CDR1 and CDR2 (germline): SGHTA, FQGTGA. The DNA for the CDR3 is TGTGCCAGCAGCCCTTTTGGGGCGGGGAATTACAATGAGCAGTTCTTC. Its protein product is CASSPFGAGNYNEQFF.

This clonotype was detected only a few times. The chain is built from TRBV19 and TRBJ1-5, with TRBD1 as a possible D gene (6 bases). Germline V gene lookup returns CDR1 LNHDA and CDR2 SQIVND (reference sequence). This CDR3 spans 15 amino acids. V lost 1 base, J lost 0 bases, and 7 bases lay in between. The CDR3 loop reads CASSIGTASNQPQHF. As DNA, the CDR3 is TGTGCCAGTAGTATAGGGACAGCTAGCAATCAGCCCCAGCATTTT.